This TCR beta chain appears in the sequencing data of a study of T cell clusters in autoimmune cytopenias. This CDR3 has 12 amino acids. Germline V gene lookup returns CDR1 GTSNPN and CDR2 SVGIG (reference sequence). TRB was amplified from about 270 ng of peripheral blood genomic DNA per sample. TRB rearrangements were amplified by touch-down multiplex PCR with mixed TRB-A/B primers. TCRdb reprocessed the multiplex PCR reads and keeps a single row for each CDR3 protein, giving no DNA. The table lists more than 9,000 distinct CDR3 sequences, with about 3.1% in the top ten. General study points: The T cell clusters were defined only in silico, without experimental functional validation. Clustering suggested that physiological T cell clusters were missing in primary autoimmune cytopenia patients.

By frequency, this clonotype registers medium-sized. Its cognate antigen is unknown. These data also formed part of another study, on T cell repertoires in aging, cancer and after chemotherapy. From that paper: Median generation probability rose over the chemotherapy interval in each cancer cohort, suggesting rebound thymic output. These repertoire data do not allow conclusions about immunological memory after chemotherapy.

The sample consisted of peripheral blood. The source is a human donor in good health. V usage is TRBV30 and J usage is TRBJ1-6. The chain's CDR3 is CAGGRLNSPLHF.